This entry concerns a single T cell receptor beta chain. Its specificity is not known. This record comes from a study of cytomegalovirus exposure and HLA in healthy donors. Regarding the study as a whole: Cytomegalovirus status, reportedly, was diagnosed with high specificity and sensitivity by the classifier.

TCRdb's copy holds only in-frame clones and misses some; the assay was immunoSEQ multiplex PCR. The sample carries hundreds of thousands of clones, 80% to 85% recorded once. The CDR3 length is 11 residues. The V gene lost 7 bases and the J gene lost 7 bases, with 13 bases spanning the gap. The germline V gene encodes CDR1 SQVTM and CDR2 ANQGSEA. Sequenced sample: PBMCs. This TCR derives from a woman younger than 45 in good health and CMV-seropositive. This chain joins TRBV29-1 and TRBJ1-1; D possibly corresponds to TRBD1 (5 bases). The CDR3 reads CSGRRGYEAFF. In DNA form, the CDR3 reads TGCAGCGGTCGCCGGGGCTATGAAGCTTTCTTT.